This T cell receptor beta chain is drawn from a study of early T cells in non-severe SARS-CoV-2 infection. Comment on this clonotype: What it recognizes is unknown.

Study-level results: There was a bias toward anti-spike CD8 responses in VDJdb matching, which missed private and CD4 specificities.

Individually, cDNA molecules had unique molecular identifiers attached to them. TCRdb re-analysed the 5' RACE reads in MiXCR, keeping a single row per CDR3 protein. Of 70,000 to 95,000 distinct CDR3 sequences detected, 11% to 15% appear once; the ten largest clones hold roughly 9.7%. This CDR3 has 16 residues. With 5 bases clipped from V and 6 bases from J, the junction kept 10 bases outside the gene matches. CDR1 is SGHVS and CDR2 is FNYEAQ in the germline V gene. The sequencing input was whole blood. The sequence came from an adult who was a healthcare worker with PCR-confirmed SARS-CoV-2 infection or an uninfected control (not recorded which). The V and J genes are TRBV7-6 and TRBJ2-1; 10 bases fit TRBD2. Here the CDR3 reads CASSPRGGTSVNEQFF. The CDR3 bases are TGTGCCAGCAGCCCCCGGGGCGGGACTAGCGTCAATGAGCAGTTCTTC.